Listed below are T cell receptor beta chains from one sample, sequenced in a study of Ad26.COV2.S vaccination and SARS-CoV-2 variants. TCRdb's copy holds only in-frame clones and misses some; the assay was immunoSEQ multiplex PCR. The repertoire has a few hundred thousand clones, about nine tenths of them found once; the top ten carry about 3.4%. The sample in question was peripheral blood, obtained in a trial of Ad26.COV2.S vaccine versus placebo. Source of these receptors: a person between 18 and 65 years old who received the Ad26.COV2.S COVID-19 vaccine or a placebo. The CDR3 runs from the conserved cysteine through the conserved F or W. Fields, in order: CDR3 protein, CDR3 DNA, V gene, J gene, D gene, clone size, CDR3 length. The D gene is left open where the match is weak. Clone size appears in some rows only: once, few, many, or a class for an expanded clone.

cdr3_aa: CASSPRQGRYEQYF; cdr3_nt: TGTGCCAGCAGTCCTCGACAGGGACGGTACGAGCAGTACTTC; v_call: TRBV27; j_call: TRBJ2-7; d_call: TRBD1; clone_size: few; cdr3_length: 14
cdr3_aa: CASSPGATGELFF; cdr3_nt: TGTGCCAGCAGCCCCGGAGCCACCGGGGAGCTGTTTTTT; v_call: TRBV12-3/TRBV12-4; j_call: TRBJ2-2; d_call: NA; clone_size: NA; cdr3_length: 13
cdr3_aa: CASRTDTYSNQPQHF; cdr3_nt: TGTGCCAGCCGGACAGACACCTATAGCAATCAGCCCCAGCATTTT; v_call: TRBV19; j_call: TRBJ1-5; d_call: NA; clone_size: few; cdr3_length: 15
cdr3_aa: CASSQGGQVEQPQHF; cdr3_nt: TGCGCCAGCAGCCAAGGGGGGCAGGTAGAACAGCCCCAGCATTTT; v_call: TRBV4-3; j_call: TRBJ1-5; d_call: NA; clone_size: NA; cdr3_length: 15
cdr3_aa: CASSTDREATEAFF; cdr3_nt: TGTGCCAGTAGCACCGACAGGGAGGCCACTGAAGCTTTCTTT; v_call: TRBV19; j_call: TRBJ1-1; d_call: TRBD1; clone_size: once; cdr3_length: 14
cdr3_aa: CASTLNEKLFF; cdr3_nt: TGTGCCAGTACCCTAAATGAAAAACTGTTTTTT; v_call: TRBV19; j_call: TRBJ1-4; d_call: NA; clone_size: NA; cdr3_length: 11
cdr3_aa: CASSLLSPDSSYNEQFF; cdr3_nt: TGCGCCAGCAGCCTTTTATCGCCGGACAGCTCCTACAATGAGCAGTTCTTC; v_call: TRBV5-1; j_call: TRBJ2-1; d_call: NA; clone_size: NA; cdr3_length: 17
cdr3_aa: CASSPSPTGTGETQYF; cdr3_nt: TGTGCCAGCTCACCATCTCCGACAGGGACGGGGGAGACCCAGTACTTC; v_call: TRBV18; j_call: TRBJ2-5; d_call: TRBD1; clone_size: NA; cdr3_length: 16
cdr3_aa: CASSTGTSGVGIEQFF; cdr3_nt: TGTGCCAGCAGCACTGGGACTAGCGGGGTGGGTATTGAGCAGTTCTTC; v_call: TRBV5-4; j_call: TRBJ2-1; d_call: TRBD2; clone_size: NA; cdr3_length: 16
cdr3_aa: CSVVMEIGYTF; cdr3_nt: TGCAGCGTTGTAATGGAGATTGGCTACACCTTC; v_call: TRBV29-1; j_call: TRBJ1-2; d_call: NA; clone_size: NA; cdr3_length: 11
cdr3_aa: CASSQDDRGSYEQYF; cdr3_nt: TGCGCCAGCAGCCAAGACGACAGGGGGAGCTACGAGCAGTACTTC; v_call: TRBV4-3; j_call: TRBJ2-7; d_call: TRBD1; clone_size: NA; cdr3_length: 15
cdr3_aa: CASRRLANTGELFF; cdr3_nt: TGTGCCAGCAGGCGGCTAGCGAACACCGGGGAGCTGTTTTTT; v_call: TRBV7-3; j_call: TRBJ2-2; d_call: NA; clone_size: NA; cdr3_length: 14
cdr3_aa: CASSVTEYGEKLFF; cdr3_nt: TGTGCCAGCAGCGTTACAGAATACGGGGAAAAACTGTTTTTT; v_call: TRBV9; j_call: TRBJ1-4; d_call: NA; clone_size: NA; cdr3_length: 14
cdr3_aa: CASSLGQGGNYGYTF; cdr3_nt: TGTGCCAGCAGCTTGGGGCAGGGAGGGAACTATGGCTACACCTTC; v_call: TRBV5-5; j_call: TRBJ1-2; d_call: NA; clone_size: NA; cdr3_length: 15
cdr3_aa: CASRGYGYTF; cdr3_nt: TGTGCCAGCAGGGGTTATGGCTACACCTTC; v_call: TRBV19; j_call: TRBJ1-2; d_call: NA; clone_size: few; cdr3_length: 10
cdr3_aa: CASSLAWRGGTEAFF; cdr3_nt: TGCGCCAGCAGCTTGGCGTGGAGAGGGGGGACTGAAGCTTTCTTT; v_call: TRBV5-1; j_call: TRBJ1-1; d_call: NA; clone_size: NA; cdr3_length: 15
cdr3_aa: CAISEEGEKLFF; cdr3_nt: TGTGCCATCAGTGAGGAGGGTGAAAAACTGTTTTTT; v_call: TRBV10-3; j_call: TRBJ1-4; d_call: NA; clone_size: once; cdr3_length: 12
cdr3_aa: CASSVDGRVQETQYF; cdr3_nt: TGTGCCAGCAGCGTAGACGGGAGGGTACAAGAGACCCAGTACTTC; v_call: TRBV9; j_call: TRBJ2-5; d_call: TRBD2; clone_size: NA; cdr3_length: 15
cdr3_aa: CASSSRHEGSYEQYF; cdr3_nt: TGTGCCAGTAGTAGCCGACACGAAGGGAGCTACGAGCAGTACTTC; v_call: TRBV19; j_call: TRBJ2-7; d_call: NA; clone_size: NA; cdr3_length: 15
cdr3_aa: CASSSQTSVQETQYF; cdr3_nt: TGCGCCAGCAGCTCCCAGACTAGCGTCCAAGAGACCCAGTACTTC; v_call: TRBV5-1; j_call: TRBJ2-5; d_call: TRBD2; clone_size: NA; cdr3_length: 15
cdr3_aa: CASSRGYYQPQHF; cdr3_nt: TGTGCCAGCAGCAGGGGTTATTATCAGCCCCAGCATTTT; v_call: TRBV5-8; j_call: TRBJ1-5; d_call: NA; clone_size: NA; cdr3_length: 13
cdr3_aa: CASSLRNSPLHF; cdr3_nt: TGTGCCAGCAGTTTACGGAATTCACCCCTCCACTTT; v_call: TRBV27; j_call: TRBJ1-6; d_call: NA; clone_size: NA; cdr3_length: 12
cdr3_aa: CASSQGPREAFF; cdr3_nt: TGTGCCAGCTCACAAGGGCCTAGGGAAGCTTTCTTT; v_call: TRBV18; j_call: TRBJ1-1; d_call: NA; clone_size: NA; cdr3_length: 12
cdr3_aa: CASSRSGGANTGELFF; cdr3_nt: TGTGCCAGCAGCCGAAGTGGGGGGGCGAACACCGGGGAGCTGTTTTTT; v_call: TRBV7-8; j_call: TRBJ2-2; d_call: TRBD2; clone_size: NA; cdr3_length: 16
cdr3_aa: CASSLGDPHPYEQFF; cdr3_nt: TGTGCCAGCAGCCTCGGGGACCCCCACCCCTACGAGCAGTTCTTC; v_call: TRBV7-6; j_call: TRBJ2-1; d_call: NA; clone_size: NA; cdr3_length: 15
cdr3_aa: CATLADLGLPGGYTF; cdr3_nt: TGTGCCACCCTAGCCGACTTGGGACTCCCCGGGGGCTACACCTTC; v_call: TRBV6-6; j_call: TRBJ1-2; d_call: NA; clone_size: NA; cdr3_length: 15
cdr3_aa: CASRGTGAAEETQYF; cdr3_nt: TGTGCCAGTAGAGGGACAGGGGCAGCGGAAGAGACCCAGTACTTC; v_call: TRBV19; j_call: TRBJ2-5; d_call: TRBD1; clone_size: NA; cdr3_length: 15
cdr3_aa: CASSLGDLATGELFF; cdr3_nt: TGTGCCAGCAGCTTAGGGGATCTAGCAACCGGGGAGCTGTTTTTT; v_call: TRBV7-2; j_call: TRBJ2-2; d_call: NA; clone_size: NA; cdr3_length: 15
cdr3_aa: CAWSVRRGPYGYTF; cdr3_nt: TGTGCCTGGAGTGTACGTAGGGGCCCTTATGGCTACACCTTC; v_call: TRBV30; j_call: TRBJ1-2; d_call: NA; clone_size: NA; cdr3_length: 14
cdr3_aa: CSVEGGAHGYTF; cdr3_nt: TGCAGCGTTGAAGGGGGTGCCCATGGCTACACCTTC; v_call: TRBV29-1; j_call: TRBJ1-2; d_call: NA; clone_size: NA; cdr3_length: 12
cdr3_aa: CASSGAGSSYNEQFF; cdr3_nt: TGTGCCAGCAGTGGGGCAGGGAGCTCCTACAATGAGCAGTTCTTC; v_call: TRBV25-1; j_call: TRBJ2-1; d_call: NA; clone_size: NA; cdr3_length: 15
cdr3_aa: CASSQGEGTGGYEQYF; cdr3_nt: TGTGCCAGCAGCCAAGGGGAAGGGACAGGGGGTTACGAGCAGTACTTC; v_call: TRBV3-1/TRBV3-2; j_call: TRBJ2-7; d_call: TRBD1; clone_size: NA; cdr3_length: 16
cdr3_aa: CASSYVLSGTGDSGELFF; cdr3_nt: TGTGCCAGCAGTTACGTATTGTCCGGGACAGGGGATTCCGGGGAGCTGTTTTTT; v_call: TRBV6-2/TRBV6-3; j_call: TRBJ2-2; d_call: TRBD1; clone_size: NA; cdr3_length: 18
cdr3_aa: CASSYEGGSRWGYTF; cdr3_nt: TGTGCCAGCAGTTACGAGGGTGGATCGAGGTGGGGCTACACCTTC; v_call: TRBV6-5; j_call: TRBJ1-2; d_call: NA; clone_size: NA; cdr3_length: 15
cdr3_aa: CASSSGVGVSDEKLFF; cdr3_nt: TGTGCCAGCAGCTCTGGGGTGGGGGTATCAGATGAAAAACTGTTTTTT; v_call: TRBV5-4; j_call: TRBJ1-4; d_call: NA; clone_size: NA; cdr3_length: 16